One sample yielded the 10 T cell receptor beta chains listed below, sequenced in a study of OX40 agonist ivuxolimab in advanced cancers. TCRdb's table, derived via immunoSEQ multiplex PCR, lists solely in-frame clones and lacks some. The repertoire holds about 48,000 clones, with approximately 86% as singletons. This material consisted of CD4+ or CD8+ T cells sorted from blood, taken in a trial of the OX40 agonist ivuxolimab. The receptor set was obtained from an adult with an advanced solid tumor such as melanoma, head and neck, liver or kidney cancer.

This sequence joins TRBV18 and TRBJ2-1; 8 bases line up with TRBD2. Germline values: CDR1 KGHSH, CDR2 LQKENI. The length of the CDR3 is 16 residues. V lost 4 bases and J lost 5; bases outside the gene matches: 10. The CDR3 bases are TGTGCCAGCTCACAGCCTAATAGCGGGGAACACAATGAGCAGTTCTTC. Encoded protein: CASSQPNSGEHNEQFF.

This clone appeared a single time. The rearrangement uses TRBV7-6 and TRBJ1-6; D not resolved. The CDR3 loop spans 12 amino acids. CDR1 and CDR2 (germline): SGHVS, FNYEAQ. The germline V and J ends were trimmed by 4 bases and 9 bases, with 7 bases remaining between them. The CDR3 sequence is CASSSGSSPLHF. In DNA, the CDR3 is TGTGCCAGCAGCTCCGGCAGTTCACCCCTCCACTTT.

This chain uses TRBV6-5 with TRBJ1-5, with D perhaps TRBD1 (6 bases). The CDR3 runs to 15 residues. V lost 5 bases and J lost 6, with 17 bases in between. Germline V gene sequence: CDR1 MNHEY, CDR2 SVGAGI. The CDR3 region has the DNA TGTGCCAGCAGTCTCGGGACCCCAGGGGTTCAGCCCCAGCATTTT. It specifies CASSLGTPGVQPQHF.

The chain employs TRBV4-1 and TRBJ2-5, with a tentative D call TRBD2 (6 bases). This CDR3 contains 16 residues. Trimming pared 3 bases from V and 1 base from J, leaving 15 bases between. Germline V CDR1 and CDR2: MGHRA, YSYEKL. The CDR3 DNA sequence: TGCGCCAGCAGCCATCAATCCCGGGACTTCCAAGAGACCCAGTACTTC. It codes for CASSHQSRDFQETQYF.

Details on this clone: With a much larger clone just one base away, this may be a read error. The chain employs TRBV7-9 and TRBJ1-5, with D unclear. Per the germline V gene, CDR1 is SEHNR and CDR2 is FQNEAQ (reference sequence). Between the trimmed V and J ends, which lost 1 base and 4 bases, there was a span of 5 bases. The CDR3 contains 13 residues. The CDR3 spells CASSLGTNQPQHF. As DNA, the CDR3 is TGTGCCAGCAGCTTAGGGACGAATCAGCCCCAGCATTTT.

This chain connects TRBV7-6 to TRBJ1-2; unclear D gene. The CDR3 runs to 16 residues. Trimming pared 5 bases from V and 5 bases from J, leaving 21 bases between. From germline, CDR1 is SGHVS and CDR2 FNYEAQ. The CDR3 spells CASSRRDQSTLYGYTF. The CDR3 DNA reads as TGTGCCAGCAGCCGGAGGGATCAGAGCACCCTATATGGCTACACCTTC.

This chain joins TRBV6-6 and TRBJ1-5; D uncertain. CDR1 and CDR2 from the germline V gene are MNHNY and SVGAGI (reference sequence). Trimming shortened V by 7 bases and J by 3 bases, and 10 bases separated the two germline ends. The CDR3 is made up of 13 amino acids. CDR3 sequence reads: CASTRGNNQPQHF. CDR3 in DNA: TGTGCCAGCACTCGGGGAAACAATCAGCCCCAGCATTTT.

CDR3 amino acids: CASSSDRDGYGYTF. CDR3 nucleotide sequence: TGTGCCAGCAGTTCGGACAGGGATGGCTATGGCTACACCTTC. The chain carries TRBV27 and TRBJ1-2; 8 nucleotides match TRBD1. Per germline, CDR1 MNHEY and CDR2 SMNVEV (reference sequence). CDR3 length: 14 amino acids. V shed 4 bases, J shed 4 bases, and the junction held 5 bases outside the gene matches.

This clone has only one observation. The chain employs TRBV5-4 and TRBJ1-3, with D uncertain. Trimming pared 9 bases from V and 0 bases from J, leaving 7 bases between. The germline gives CDR1 SGHNT, CDR2 YYREEE (reference sequence). CDR3 length equals 12 residues. The CDR3 nucleotides are TGTGCCATCCGAACCTCTGGAAACACCATATATTTT. It is translated as CAIRTSGNTIYF.

This clone was observed a handful of times. In nucleotides, the CDR3 is TGTGCCACTGGACAGGGGGCACTAGCTTTCTTT. Its protein is CATGQGALAFF. V is TRBV6-6 and J is TRBJ1-1; TRBD1 matches 11 bases. This CDR3 spans 11 amino acids. Germline-derived CDR1 and CDR2 are MNHNY and SVGAGI (reference sequence). V lost 10 bases and J lost 10; bases outside the gene matches: 5.